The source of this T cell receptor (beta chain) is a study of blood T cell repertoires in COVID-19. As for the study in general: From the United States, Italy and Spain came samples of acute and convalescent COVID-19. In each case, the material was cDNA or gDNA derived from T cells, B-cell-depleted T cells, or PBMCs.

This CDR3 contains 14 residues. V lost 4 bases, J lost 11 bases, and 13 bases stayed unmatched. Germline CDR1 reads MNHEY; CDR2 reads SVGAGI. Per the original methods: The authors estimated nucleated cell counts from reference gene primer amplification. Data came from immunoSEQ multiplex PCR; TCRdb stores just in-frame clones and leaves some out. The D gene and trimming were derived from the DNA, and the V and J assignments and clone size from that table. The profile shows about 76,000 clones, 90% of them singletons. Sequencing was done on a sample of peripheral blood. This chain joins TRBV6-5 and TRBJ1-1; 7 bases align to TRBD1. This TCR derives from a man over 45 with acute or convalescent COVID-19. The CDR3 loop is CASSSHTGAQTAFF. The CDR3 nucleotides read TGTGCCAGCAGTTCCCACACAGGGGCCCAGACGGCTTTCTTT.